This T cell receptor beta chain is from a study of OX40 agonist ivuxolimab in advanced cancers. Regarding the study as a whole: Antigens targeted by the expanded peripheral T cells were not determined. The study observed clonal expansion of CD4+ and CD8+ blood T cells by week 6 at 0.1 to 3.0 mg/kg. The average count of expanded clones was higher among CD8+ T cells than among CD4+.

The CDR3 consists of 13 residues. Measured with immunoSEQ multiplex PCR; TCRdb has only the in-frame clones, and not every one. The sample includes 83,000 or so clones, approximately 79% of them seen just once. Concerning this clone itself: Its target is unknown.

The source is an adult with an advanced solid tumor such as melanoma, head and neck, liver or kidney cancer. This sequence joins TRBV21-1 and TRBJ2-4; TRBD1 is the table's D call, not checked against the DNA. TRBV21-1 is a pseudogene. The specimen was CD4+ or CD8+ T cells sorted from blood, collected in a trial of the OX40 agonist ivuxolimab. The CDR3 protein is CASSKGQGNIQYF. The CDR3 DNA reads as TGTGCCAGCAGCAAAGGACAGGGGAACATTCAGTACTTC.